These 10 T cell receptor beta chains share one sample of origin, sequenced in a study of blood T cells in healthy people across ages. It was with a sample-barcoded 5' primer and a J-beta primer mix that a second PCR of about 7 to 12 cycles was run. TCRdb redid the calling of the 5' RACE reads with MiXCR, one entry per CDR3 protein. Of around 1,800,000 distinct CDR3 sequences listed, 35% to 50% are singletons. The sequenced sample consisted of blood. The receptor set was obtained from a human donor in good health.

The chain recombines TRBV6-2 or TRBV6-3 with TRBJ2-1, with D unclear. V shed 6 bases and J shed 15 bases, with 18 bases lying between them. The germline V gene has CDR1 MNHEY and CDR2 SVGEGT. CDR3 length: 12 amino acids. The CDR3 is CASSSAIYQPFF. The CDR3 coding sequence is TGTGCCAGCAGCTCGGCGATTTACCAACCGTTCTTC.

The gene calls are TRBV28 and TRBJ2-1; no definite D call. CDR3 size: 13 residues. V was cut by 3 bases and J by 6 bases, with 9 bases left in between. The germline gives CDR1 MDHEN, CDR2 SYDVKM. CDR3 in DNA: TGTGCCAGCAGTTTTTTTCTGAGCAATGAGCAGTTCTTC. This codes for CASSFFLSNEQFF.

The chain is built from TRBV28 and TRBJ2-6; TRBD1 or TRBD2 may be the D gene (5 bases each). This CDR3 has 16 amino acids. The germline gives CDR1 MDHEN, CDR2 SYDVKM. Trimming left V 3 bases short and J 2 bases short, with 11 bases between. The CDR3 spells CASSFLGETGANVLTF. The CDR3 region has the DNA TGTGCCAGCAGTTTTTTGGGGGAGACTGGGGCCAACGTCCTGACTTTC.

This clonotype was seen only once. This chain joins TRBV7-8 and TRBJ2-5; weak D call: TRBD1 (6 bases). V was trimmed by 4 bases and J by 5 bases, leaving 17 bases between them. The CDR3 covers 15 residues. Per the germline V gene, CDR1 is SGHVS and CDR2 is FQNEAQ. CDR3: CASSSGTPETETQYF. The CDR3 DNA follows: TGTGCCAGCAGCTCAGGGACACCCGAAACGGAGACCCAGTACTTC.

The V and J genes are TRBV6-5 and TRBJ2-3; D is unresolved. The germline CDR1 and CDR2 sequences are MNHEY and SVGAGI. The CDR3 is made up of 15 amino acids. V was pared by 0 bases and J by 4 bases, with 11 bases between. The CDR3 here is CASSYSPDVPDTQYF. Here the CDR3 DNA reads TGTGCCAGCAGTTACTCGCCCGATGTCCCAGATACGCAGTATTTT.

The CDR3 reads CASRMGSGVEQYF. CDR3 nucleotide sequence: TGTGCCAGCAGGATGGGAAGTGGGGTCGAGCAGTACTTC. The genes are TRBV7-2 and TRBJ2-7; no definite D call. Trimming stripped 6 bases from V and 6 bases from J, with 15 bases between. The CDR3 has 13 residues. Germline V gives CDR1 SGHTA, CDR2 FQGNSA.

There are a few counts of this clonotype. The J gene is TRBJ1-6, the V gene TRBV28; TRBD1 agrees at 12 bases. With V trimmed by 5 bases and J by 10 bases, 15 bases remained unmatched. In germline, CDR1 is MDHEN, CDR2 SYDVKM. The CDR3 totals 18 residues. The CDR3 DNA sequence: TGTGCCAGCAGTCCCCCCACCGGGACAGGGGGCTTGGGATCACCCCTCCACTTT. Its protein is CASSPPTGTGGLGSPLHF.

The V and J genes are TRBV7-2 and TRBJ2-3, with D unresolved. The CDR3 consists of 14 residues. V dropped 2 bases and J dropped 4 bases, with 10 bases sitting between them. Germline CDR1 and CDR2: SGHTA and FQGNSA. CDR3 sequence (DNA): TGTGCCAGCAGCTTACGAGTGGGGTCAGATACGCAGTATTTT. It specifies CASSLRVGSDTQYF. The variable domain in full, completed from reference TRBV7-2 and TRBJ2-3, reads GAGVSQSPSNKVTEKGKDVELRCDPISGHTALYWYRQSLGQGLEFLIYFQGNSAPDKSGLPSDRFSAERTGGSVSTLTIQRTQQEDSAVYLCASSLRVGSDTQYFGPGTRLTVL.

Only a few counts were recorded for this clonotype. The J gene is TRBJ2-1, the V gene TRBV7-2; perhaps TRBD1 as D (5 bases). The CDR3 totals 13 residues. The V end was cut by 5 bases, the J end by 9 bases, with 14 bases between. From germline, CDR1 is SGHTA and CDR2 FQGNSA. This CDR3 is CASSPQVRGEQFF. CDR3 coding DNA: TGTGCCAGCAGCCCCCAAGTTAGGGGTGAGCAGTTCTTC. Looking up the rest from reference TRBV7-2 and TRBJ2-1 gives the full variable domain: GAGVSQSPSNKVTEKGKDVELRCDPISGHTALYWYRQSLGQGLEFLIYFQGNSAPDKSGLPSDRFSAERTGGSVSTLTIQRTQQEDSAVYLCASSPQVRGEQFFGPGTRLTVL.

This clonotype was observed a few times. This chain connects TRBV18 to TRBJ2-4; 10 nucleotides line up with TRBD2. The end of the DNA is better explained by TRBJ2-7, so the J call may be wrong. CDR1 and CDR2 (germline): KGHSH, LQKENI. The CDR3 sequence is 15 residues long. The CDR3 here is CASSTPSGGSYEQYF. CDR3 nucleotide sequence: TGTGCCAGCTCAACCCCTAGCGGGGGCTCCTACGAGCAGTACTTC.